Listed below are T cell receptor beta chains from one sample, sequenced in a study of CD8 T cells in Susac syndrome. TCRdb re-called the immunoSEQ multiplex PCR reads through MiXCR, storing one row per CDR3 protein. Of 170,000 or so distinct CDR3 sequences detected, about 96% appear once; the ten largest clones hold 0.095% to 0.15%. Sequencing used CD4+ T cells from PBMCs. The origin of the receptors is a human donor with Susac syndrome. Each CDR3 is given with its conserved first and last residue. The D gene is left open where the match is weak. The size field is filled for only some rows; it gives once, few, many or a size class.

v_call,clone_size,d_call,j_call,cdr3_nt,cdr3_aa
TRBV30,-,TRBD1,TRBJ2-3,TGTGCCTGGAGTCGGACAGGGGGATACACAGATACGCAGTATTTT,CAWSRTGGYTDTQYF
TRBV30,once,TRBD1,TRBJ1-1,TGTGCCTGGAAGGACAGGGCAGCTTTCTTT,CAWKDRAAFF
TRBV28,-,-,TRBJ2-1,TGTGCCAGCAGCCGCTACCTTCTCTCCTACAATGAGCAGTTCTTC,CASSRYLLSYNEQFF
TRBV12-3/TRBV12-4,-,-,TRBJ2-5,TGTGCCAGCAGTTTATCAGGGGCTGGGGAGACCCAGTACTTC,CASSLSGAGETQYF
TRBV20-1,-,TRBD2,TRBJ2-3,TGCAGTGCTAGAGGACTAGCGGGAGGAACAGATACGCAGTATTTT,CSARGLAGGTDTQYF
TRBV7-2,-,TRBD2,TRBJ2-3,TGTGCCAGCACCACCTCTAGCGGGGTAAAGGATACGCAGTATTTT,CASTTSSGVKDTQYF
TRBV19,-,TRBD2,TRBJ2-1,TGTGCCAGTAGTGCCCTAGCGGGAGACTACAATGAGCAGTTCTTC,CASSALAGDYNEQFF
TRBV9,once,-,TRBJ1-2,TGTGCCAGCCCAGGGACAAGCTATGGCTACACCTTC,CASPGTSYGYTF
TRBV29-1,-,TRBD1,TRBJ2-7,TGCAGCGTCCAAAAAGGCCGGACAGGGACCTACGAGCAGTACTTC,CSVQKGRTGTYEQYF
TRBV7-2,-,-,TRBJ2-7,TGTGCCAGCAGCTTAGAGGCAGGGATCTCCTACGAGCAGTACTTC,CASSLEAGISYEQYF
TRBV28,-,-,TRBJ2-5,TGTGCCAGCAGTTTTGCGGGATCGGTAGAGACCCAGTACTTC,CASSFAGSVETQYF
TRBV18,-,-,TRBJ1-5,TGTGCCAGCTCACCCCAATACAATCAGCCCCAGCATTTT,CASSPQYNQPQHF
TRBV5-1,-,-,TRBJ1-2,TGCGCCAGCGCCAAGGGGGAAATCTATGGCTACACCTTC,CASAKGEIYGYTF
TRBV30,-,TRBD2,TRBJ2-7,TGTGCCTGTGGTCCTAGCGGGAGGGGCGAGCAGTACTTC,CACGPSGRGEQYF
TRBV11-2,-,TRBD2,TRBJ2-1,TGTGCCAGCAGCTTGACTAGCGGGAGAGGGAATGAGCAGTTCTTC,CASSLTSGRGNEQFF
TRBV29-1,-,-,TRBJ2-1,TGCAGCGTTGAAAAGCAGGGTATGAATGAGCAGTTCTTC,CSVEKQGMNEQFF
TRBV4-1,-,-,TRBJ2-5,TGCGCCAGCAGCCAAAGTATAGTTCCCCCAGAGACCCAGTACTTC,CASSQSIVPPETQYF
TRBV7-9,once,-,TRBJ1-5,TGTGCCAGCAGCGTGGACCTGCAGGGTCAGCCCCAGCATTTT,CASSVDLQGQPQHF
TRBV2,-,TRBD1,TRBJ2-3,TGTGCCAGCAGCACAGGGGCCGATACGCAGTATTTT,CASSTGADTQYF
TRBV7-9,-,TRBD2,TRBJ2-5,TGTGCCAGCAGCCGGAATGGTGCGGGAGAAGAGACCCAGTACTTC,CASSRNGAGEETQYF
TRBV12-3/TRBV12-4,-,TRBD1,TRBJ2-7,TGTGCCAGCAGTTCAAACAGGGGACCCTACGAGCAGTACTTC,CASSSNRGPYEQYF
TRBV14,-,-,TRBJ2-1,TGTGCCAGCAGCCAAGACGTAGCCCCTGAGCAGTTCTTC,CASSQDVAPEQFF
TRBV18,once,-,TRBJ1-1,TGTGCCAGCTCACCATTCGCCGGGGACACTGAAGCTTTCTTT,CASSPFAGDTEAFF
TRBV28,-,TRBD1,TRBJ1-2,TGTGCCAGCAGAGTTTCCCTCGGGACAGGGGGAGGCTACACCTTC,CASRVSLGTGGGYTF
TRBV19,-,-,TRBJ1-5,TGTGCCAGTAGTATAGACAGGGGAAGCAATCAGCCCCAGCATTTT,CASSIDRGSNQPQHF
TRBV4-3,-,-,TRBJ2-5,TGCGCCAGCAGCCAAGAGGCGTTTCGGGAGACCCAGTACTTC,CASSQEAFRETQYF
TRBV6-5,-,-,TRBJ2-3,TGTGCCAGCAGTTACTCAAGGGGTGGGGATACGCAGTATTTT,CASSYSRGGDTQYF
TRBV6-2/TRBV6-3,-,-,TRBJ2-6,TGTGCCAGCAGTTACTGGTCTGGGGCCAACGTCCTGACTTTC,CASSYWSGANVLTF
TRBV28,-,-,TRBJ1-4,TGTGCCAGCCTTCGCGGGCAGAATGAAAAACTGTTTTTT,CASLRGQNEKLFF
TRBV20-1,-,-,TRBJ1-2,TGCAGTGCTATCCCCGATTTGGACGGTTATGGCTACACCTTC,CSAIPDLDGYGYTF
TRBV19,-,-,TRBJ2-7,TGTGCCAGTAGTCCCGGGACAACCTACGAGCAGTACTTC,CASSPGTTYEQYF
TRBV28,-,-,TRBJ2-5,TGTGCCAGCAGTTTTACGGGGGGCGGGGAGACCCAGTACTTC,CASSFTGGGETQYF
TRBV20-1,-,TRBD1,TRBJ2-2,TGCAGTGCAGCAGGACAGGGAATGTCCGGGGAGCTGTTTTTT,CSAAGQGMSGELFF
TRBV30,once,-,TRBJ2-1,TGTGCCTGGAGACTTTACAATGAGCAGTTCTTC,CAWRLYNEQFF
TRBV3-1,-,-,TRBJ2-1,TGTGCCAGCAGCCAAGAGCGGAGCGAGCAGTTCTTC,CASSQERSEQFF
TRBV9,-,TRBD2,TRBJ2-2,TGTGCCAGCAGCGTGCGGGGGGGGGACACCGGGGAGCTGTTTTTT,CASSVRGGDTGELFF
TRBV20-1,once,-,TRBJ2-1,TGCAGTGCCAAACCGGGACTGGGGCGGTCCTACAATGAGCAGTTCTTC,CSAKPGLGRSYNEQFF
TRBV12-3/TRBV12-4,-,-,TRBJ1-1,TGTGCCAGCAGACCCGGTGGGGGCAACACTGAAGCTTTCTTT,CASRPGGGNTEAFF
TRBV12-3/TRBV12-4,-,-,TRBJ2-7,TGTGCCAGCAATCTCGGCGGAGGGGGGTACGAGCAGTACTTC,CASNLGGGGYEQYF
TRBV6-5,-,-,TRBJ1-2,TGTGCCAGCAGTTACTCGAGCGGGGCCGCTAACTATGGCTACACCTTC,CASSYSSGAANYGYTF
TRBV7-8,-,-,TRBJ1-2,TGTGCCAGCAGCTTAGTCGGGCCGCCGACTAATGGCTACACCTTC,CASSLVGPPTNGYTF
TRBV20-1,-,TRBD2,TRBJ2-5,TGCAGTTCCCTCGCCATAGCGGGGGACGAGACCCAGTACTTC,CSSLAIAGDETQYF
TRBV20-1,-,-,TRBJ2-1,TGCAGTGCTGTTACAGGGAGTAGCTACAATGAGCAGTTCTTC,CSAVTGSSYNEQFF
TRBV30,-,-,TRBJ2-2,TGTGCCTGGAGGGGGTTCGGGGAGCTGTTTTTT,CAWRGFGELFF
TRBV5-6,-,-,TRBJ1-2,TGTGCCAGCAGCTTGGCCGGCGGAGACTATGGCTACACCTTC,CASSLAGGDYGYTF
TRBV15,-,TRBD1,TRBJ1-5,TGTGCCACCAGCAGAGATCCAGGGGGCAGGGCCCAGCATTTT,CATSRDPGGRAQHF
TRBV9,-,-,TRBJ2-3,TGTGCCAGCAGCGTAGATCAGCGAACCACAGATACGCAGTATTTT,CASSVDQRTTDTQYF
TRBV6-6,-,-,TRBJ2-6,TGTGCCATCAGGACGGACCGGTCTGGGGCCAACGTCCTGACTTTC,CAIRTDRSGANVLTF
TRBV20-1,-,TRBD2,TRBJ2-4,TGCAGTGCTATCTCCCCGGGACTAGCGGGTCACATTCAGTACTTC,CSAISPGLAGHIQYF
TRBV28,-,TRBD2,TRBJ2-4,TGTGCCAGCAGTTTAGACGGGAGGAGCATTCAGTACTTC,CASSLDGRSIQYF
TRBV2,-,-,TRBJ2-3,TGTGCCAGCACTGGGGCAAATGCGGGGTCCCGCACAGATACGCAGTATTTT,CASTGANAGSRTDTQYF
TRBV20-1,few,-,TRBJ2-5,TGCAGTGCTACGGGAGCCCAAGAGACCCAGTACTTC,CSATGAQETQYF
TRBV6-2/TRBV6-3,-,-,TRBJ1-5,TGTGCCAGCAGTTCCGCAGGGGTTGGCAATCAGCCCCAGCATTTT,CASSSAGVGNQPQHF
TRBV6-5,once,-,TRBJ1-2,TGTGCCAGCAGTTACCGTGGGGTTGGCTACACCTTC,CASSYRGVGYTF